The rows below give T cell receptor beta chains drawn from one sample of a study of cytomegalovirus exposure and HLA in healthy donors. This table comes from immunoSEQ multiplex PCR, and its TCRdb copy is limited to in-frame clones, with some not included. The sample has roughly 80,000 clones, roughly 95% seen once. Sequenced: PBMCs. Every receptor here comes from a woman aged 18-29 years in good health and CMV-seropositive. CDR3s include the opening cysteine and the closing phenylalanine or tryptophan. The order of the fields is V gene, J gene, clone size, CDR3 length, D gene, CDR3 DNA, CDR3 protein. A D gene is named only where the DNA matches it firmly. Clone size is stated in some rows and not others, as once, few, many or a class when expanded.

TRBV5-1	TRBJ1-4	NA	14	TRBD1	TGCGCCAGCAGCTTGGACAGGGGAAGAGAAAAACTGTTTTTT	CASSLDRGREKLFF
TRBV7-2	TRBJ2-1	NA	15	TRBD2	TGTGCCAGCAGCCTTACTAGCGGGGGCTACAATGAGCAGTTCTTC	CASSLTSGGYNEQFF
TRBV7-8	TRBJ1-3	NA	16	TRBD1	TGTGCCAGCAGCTTAGTCGGGCCCGGGACAGGGAACACCATATATTTT	CASSLVGPGTGNTIYF
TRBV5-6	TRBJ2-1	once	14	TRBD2	TGTGCCAGCAGCCCTCGTAGCGGGAGCCATGAGCAGTTCTTC	CASSPRSGSHEQFF
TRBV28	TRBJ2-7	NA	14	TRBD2	TGTGCCAGCGGGACTAGCGGGAGCACATACGAGCAGTACTTC	CASGTSGSTYEQYF
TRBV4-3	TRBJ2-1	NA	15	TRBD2	TGCGCCAGCAGTCCTCGCGGCGGGGGGCCGCCCGAGCAGTTCTTC	CASSPRGGGPPEQFF
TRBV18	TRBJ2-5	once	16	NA	TGTGCCAGCTCTCGATTGGAGGTATCTTTGGGGGAGACCCAGTACTTC	CASSRLEVSLGETQYF
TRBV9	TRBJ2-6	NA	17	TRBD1	TGTGCCAGCAGCCCCCGGGACAGGGTCTCTGGGGCCAACGTCCTGACTTTC	CASSPRDRVSGANVLTF
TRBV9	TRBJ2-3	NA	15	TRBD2	TGTGCCAGCAGCTCCCGGTGGGAGGGCTGGGATACGCAGTATTTT	CASSSRWEGWDTQYF
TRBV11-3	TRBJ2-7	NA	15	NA	TGTGCCAGCAGAAACCGGGACTCGAACTCCTACGAGCAGTACTTC	CASRNRDSNSYEQYF
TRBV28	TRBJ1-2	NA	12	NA	TGTGCCAGCAGTTTAACGGTCTATGGCTACACCTTC	CASSLTVYGYTF
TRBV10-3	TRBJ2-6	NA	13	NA	TGTGCCATTCTGAGCTCTGGGGCCAACGTCCTGACTTTC	CAILSSGANVLTF